This section outlines one T cell receptor (beta chain) sequence together with its context. This clonotype was observed a few times. Its target antigen remains unknown. No base qualities exist here, and no much larger clone lies one base off it. Systemically healthy Caucasian individuals from Russia, 35 to 40 in total and aged about 6 to 95 years, were included as donors. Each donor gave 8.5 to 10 milliliters of peripheral blood, collected into EDTA-treated Vacutainer tubes. Ficoll-Paque density-gradient centrifugation was used to isolate PBMCs, with at least 6.5 million per sample. Total RNA was extracted from PBMCs with Trizol reagent, with at least 5 micrograms obtained per sample. The percentages of naive CD45RAhigh/CD27high T cells were determined by flow cytometry on a PBMC aliquot from every donor. This sample was taken from a study of blood T cells in healthy people across ages (dated by TCRdb to between 2014 and 2016). With respect to the entire study: In model experiments, template switching captured about one uniquely barcoded TCR beta cDNA molecule for every two T cells. The donors were divided into four age groups: young (average about 16 years), middle-aged (about 40), aged (roughly 60) and long-lived (about 90). Using the same blood draw, the study looked at two additional independent replicas of 1 million unique cDNA reads for two donors, one aged 18 to 29 and the other aged 80 or older. Using deep sequencing normalized with unique cDNA molecular identifiers, the study measured how TCR beta repertoire diversity changes with age. Paper-wide results and their limitations: Conclusive comparison of naive and antigen-experienced compartments was prevented by the profiling of bulk unsorted PBMCs. Because donor CMV infection status was unknown, age-related changes in expanded clonotypes were potentially confounded. The long-lived group showed more naive CD4+ T cells, fewer expanded clones and increased TCR diversity than the aged group, suggesting age selection. The percentage of naive T cells measured by flow cytometry correlated strongly with observed TCR beta diversity. Observed TCR beta diversity per million T cells fell roughly linearly with age, and a significant reduction was already apparent by age roughly 40. Estimates of total diversity based on one million sequenced T cells were regarded as lower bounds and as underestimates.

The library was produced with 5' RACE. Data came from an Illumina HiSeq 2500. A second PCR of about 6 to 11 cycles was performed with a sample-barcoded 5' primer and a J-beta primer mix. A template-switch 5' adaptor carrying 12 random nucleotides introduced a unique molecular identifier onto each TCR beta cDNA molecule. Each sample yielded at least 2.5 million CDR3-containing paired-end reads. All of the RNA was converted into first-strand cDNA using the Mint cDNA synthesis kit, with a TRBC-specific oligonucleotide serving as the primer. All cDNA was treated with uracil-DNA glycosylase and then went through a first 18-cycle PCR with the universal primers M1SS and BC2_uni_R. As for how the authors treated the data: For normalization, 1 million high-quality reads, each with a distinct molecular identifier, were randomly selected from each sample. Reads sharing molecular identifiers were discarded rather than binned into consensus sequences. MiTCR, set to a Q25 quality threshold and the strictest error-elimination algorithm, was used for CDR3 identification, clonotype clustering and error correction. A nonparametric unseen species model using Euler transformation provided a lower-bound estimate of total TCR beta diversity. The public reads were reanalyzed by TCRdb: fastp trimming at Q25, MiXCR alignment, in-frame beta chains only. Rows merge per CDR3 protein into single entries with the most common DNA and genes. The V and J calls come from TCRdb's annotation, not from the publication. The sample table lists over 500,000 distinct CDR3 sequences, approximately 26% of them with a count of one. The top ten constitute under 4.5% of the sample.

The germline V gene (reference sequence) yields LNHDA for CDR1 and SQIVND for CDR2. The CDR3 starts with the cysteine, ends with the phenylalanine, and has 13 residues. The sequence is cut down to CDR3 DNA, 39 bases in frame from base 1. V is pared back by 4 bases and J by 4 bases, with 8 bases lying between the germline termini. These data were likewise used in another study, on T cells of mothers and their children. As the second publication notes: Nine systemically healthy Caucasian individuals, comprising three mothers and their six children, were included as donors. cDNA synthesis used all of the extracted RNA, with around 1.4 ug of RNA in each 15 ul reaction. In the second PCR, sample barcodes and 2-4 random nucleotides were introduced via the M1S primer. Over 8 million TCR beta CDR3 reads were obtained for each mother, and some 3.1 million reads were obtained for each child. Thymic selection shapes the output of TCR recombination in a similar way in related and unrelated pairs, and inherited differences have a minor effect. Related mother-child pairs always showed normalized repertoire overlap that was slightly higher than in unrelated mother-child pairs, though the difference was never significant. With a sensitivity of approximately 92 clones per million clonotypes, no persistent microchimeric T cell clones were detected. To look for features that set related mother-child pairs apart from unrelated individuals, the researchers ran deep NGS to compare the TCR beta repertoires of mothers and children. Mothers averaged around 43 +/- 4 years of age and children averaged about 10 +/- 4 years. After adapter ligation was performed with NEBNext reagents, the libraries were sequenced on an Illumina HiSeq 2000 with 100+100 nt paired-end reads. To prevent cross-contamination, the mother and child libraries were prepared a month apart and were sequenced in separate runs. Each donor had between about 450,000 and 2,100,000 distinct TCR beta clonotypes identified. Naive TCR beta clonotypes were estimated from low-frequency clonotypes matched to each donor's FACS-determined naive share, without sorting.

Here the chain combines TRBV19 and TRBJ2-4; the D gene is unclear. The sample consisted of blood. The TCR was taken from a boy aged 2 to 10 in good health. The nucleotide sequence is given as TGTGCCAGTAGTACCGGGCCGAAAAACATTCAGTACTTC. Its protein reads: CASSTGPKNIQYF.